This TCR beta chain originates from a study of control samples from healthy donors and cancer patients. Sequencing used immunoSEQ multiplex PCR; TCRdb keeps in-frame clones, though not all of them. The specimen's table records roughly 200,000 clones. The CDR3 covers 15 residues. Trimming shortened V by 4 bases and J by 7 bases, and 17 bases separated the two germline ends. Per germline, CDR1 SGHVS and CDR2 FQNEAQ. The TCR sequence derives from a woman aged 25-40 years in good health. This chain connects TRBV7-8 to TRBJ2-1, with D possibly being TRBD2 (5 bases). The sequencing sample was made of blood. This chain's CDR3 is CASSWNILGGNEQFF. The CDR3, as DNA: TGTGCCAGCAGCTGGAACATACTAGGCGGGAATGAGCAGTTCTTC. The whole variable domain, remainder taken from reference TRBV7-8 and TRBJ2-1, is GAGVSQSPRYKVAKRGQDVALRCDPISGHVSLFWYQQALGQGPEFLTYFQNEAQLDKSGLPSDRFFAERPEGSVSTLKIQRTQQEDSAVYLCASSWNILGGNEQFFGPGTRLTVL.